Listed below are T cell receptor beta chains from one sample, sequenced in a study of blood T cell repertoires in COVID-19. Some clones are missing from TCRdb's copy, which holds only in-frame ones; the method was immunoSEQ multiplex PCR. Of about 310,000 clones detected, roughly 89% appear once; the ten largest clones hold 3.5% to 5%. Sequenced: PBMCs or T cells enriched from blood (not recorded which). The receptors derive from a woman between 18 and 30 years old with acute COVID-19. CDR3s leave out the opening cysteine and the closing phenylalanine or tryptophan.

j_gene	v_gene	CDR3aa
TRBJ2-5	TRBV18	ASSPPRGGKETQY
TRBJ1-5	TRBV6-5	ASSYGAGARNQPQH
TRBJ2-7	TRBV28	ASSLTAGISYEQY
TRBJ2-1	TRBV7-9	ASSPSRTSPNEQF
TRBJ2-7	TRBV7-2	ASSPFGSAPEQY
TRBJ2-3	TRBV2	ASNVRELSDTQY
TRBJ1-6	TRBV19	ASRFGEGGSPLH
TRBJ2-5	TRBV6-2/TRBV6-3	ASSRQEETQY
TRBJ2-3	TRBV11-3	ASSLLRTDTQY
TRBJ1-1	TRBV12-3/TRBV12-4	ASSPDRSEAF
TRBJ2-3	TRBV14	ASSLFLAGIDTQY
TRBJ2-3	TRBV25-1	ASRRTGGTDTQY
TRBJ1-2	TRBV28	ASSLTGYGYT
TRBJ1-3	TRBV7-3	ASVPRNTIY
TRBJ1-5	TRBV15	ATSPSRQLDQPQH
TRBJ2-4	TRBV27	ASSLREDGNIQY
TRBJ1-2	TRBV28	ASSRGGSVYGYT
TRBJ1-1	TRBV18	ASSPGQGVPVSNTEAF
TRBJ1-2	TRBV12-3/TRBV12-4	ASSFISYGYT
TRBJ2-7	TRBV7-2	ASSLVVAIRRGSSYEQY
TRBJ2-1	TRBV12-3/TRBV12-4	ASRTSGSNEQF
TRBJ1-1	TRBV10-3	AISNRGTEAF
TRBJ2-7	TRBV28	ASTPGAGAIYEQY
TRBJ2-2	TRBV4-2	ASSRHSAGGGTGELF
TRBJ2-2	TRBV19	ASSYRDRGDGELF
TRBJ1-1	TRBV5-6	ASSSRGFWTEAF
TRBJ1-5	TRBV12-3/TRBV12-4	ASGEGSYQPQH
TRBJ1-1	TRBV19	ASSRGQGNTEAF
TRBJ1-5	TRBV28	ASSLGTGGYQPQH
TRBJ2-1	TRBV24-1	ATSDRDYDSYNEQF
TRBJ2-5	TRBV29-1	SVEQGAVETQY
TRBJ2-1	TRBV11-2	ASSSRGEANEQF
TRBJ1-1	TRBV3-1/TRBV3-2	ASSQNARGYIGTEAF